The clone carrying this T cell receptor (beta chain) appeared a few times. The CDR3 loop spans 17 amino acids. Trimming removed 5 bases from V and 6 bases from J; junction bases left unmatched: 16. Germline V gene lookup returns CDR1 SGHVS and CDR2 FNYEAQ. TCR alpha and TCR beta cDNA libraries carrying sample barcodes and UMIs were produced by 5'RACE using constant-segment primers. TCRdb used MiXCR to reprocess the 5' RACE reads, holding one entry per CDR3 protein. The table lists about 440,000 distinct CDR3 sequences, around 20% of them singletons. The entry originates in a study of T-cell memory formation after mild COVID-19.

The rearrangement joins TRBV7-6 to TRBJ2-3; the match to TRBD2 covers 8 bases. The source is an adult woman who had mild COVID-19 (a few samples of this study predate the infection). Cell type and time point are not known. The sample was PBMCs or a T cell subset sorted from them (not recorded which). The CDR3: CASSRTFTGLGGDTQYF. The DNA of the CDR3 is TGTGCCAGCAGCCGCACATTTACGGGACTAGGGGGGGATACGCAGTATTTT.